Listed below are T cell receptor beta chains from one sample, sequenced in a study of T cell repertoires in cytomegalovirus infection. From the reads, TCRdb called clonotypes with MiXCR, one entry per CDR3 protein. Found here are 300,000 to 400,000 distinct CDR3 sequences, over 7.5% of them singletons; the top ten hold around 4.1%. The specimen sequenced was PBMCs. These receptors were taken from a human donor in good health (CMV status not recorded). Some clones in this sample may be carry-over from other donors' samples. The CDR3 runs from the conserved cysteine through the conserved F or W. D genes are given only for firm matches. Rows give clone size only sometimes, using once, few, many, or a class for an expanded clone.

D gene: TRBD2
clone size: few
J gene: TRBJ2-7
CDR3 length: 16
V gene: TRBV11-2
CDR3 DNA: TGTGCCAGCAGCTTGTCCTACGGCGGGAGTAAAGACGAGCAGTACTTC
CDR3 protein: CASSLSYGGSKDEQYF

D gene: NA
clone size: NA
J gene: TRBJ1-1
CDR3 length: 15
V gene: TRBV12-3/TRBV12-4
CDR3 DNA: TGTGCCAGCCGTTGGTCCAATAGAGGGAACACTGAAGCTTTCTTT
CDR3 protein: CASRWSNRGNTEAFF

D gene: TRBD1
clone size: few
J gene: TRBJ1-1
CDR3 length: 18
V gene: TRBV5-6
CDR3 DNA: TGTGCCAGCAGCAGGCCGGTCCAGGGGGCGGGTAAGGACACTGAAGCTTTCTTT
CDR3 protein: CASSRPVQGAGKDTEAFF

D gene: TRBD2
clone size: NA
J gene: TRBJ2-1
CDR3 length: 16
V gene: TRBV4-1
CDR3 DNA: TGCGCCAGCAGCCAACTCGGACCCTTTAGCGGGAATGAGCAGTTCTTC
CDR3 protein: CASSQLGPFSGNEQFF

D gene: TRBD2
clone size: NA
J gene: TRBJ2-4
CDR3 length: 18
V gene: TRBV7-2
CDR3 DNA: TGTGCCAGCAGCTTAGCGGCTAGCGGGGAACTAGCCAAAAACATTCAGTACTTC
CDR3 protein: CASSLAASGELAKNIQYF

D gene: NA
clone size: many
J gene: TRBJ2-1
CDR3 length: 15
V gene: TRBV6-1
CDR3 DNA: TGTGCCAGCTGCCAAGGGGCTAGCGAAGTCAATGAGCAGTTCTTC
CDR3 protein: CASCQGASEVNEQFF

D gene: NA
clone size: few
J gene: TRBJ1-5
CDR3 length: 13
V gene: TRBV11-1
CDR3 DNA: TGTGCCAGCAGCTTAGGGTTTAATCAGCCCCAGCATTTT
CDR3 protein: CASSLGFNQPQHF

D gene: NA
clone size: few
J gene: TRBJ1-6
CDR3 length: 12
V gene: TRBV28
CDR3 DNA: TGTGCCTGCAGTCCCGGGGGTTCACCCCTCCACTTT
CDR3 protein: CACSPGGSPLHF

D gene: NA
clone size: few
J gene: TRBJ2-1
CDR3 length: 15
V gene: TRBV5-4
CDR3 DNA: TGTGCCAGCAGCTTGGAGGGGCTTATCTACAATGAGCAGTTCTTC
CDR3 protein: CASSLEGLIYNEQFF

D gene: TRBD1
clone size: NA
J gene: TRBJ1-2
CDR3 length: 15
V gene: TRBV6-6
CDR3 DNA: TGTGCCAGCAGCCCGGGCGGGACAGGGGACTATGGCTACACCTTC
CDR3 protein: CASSPGGTGDYGYTF

D gene: TRBD2
clone size: NA
J gene: TRBJ2-1
CDR3 length: 15
V gene: TRBV10-3
CDR3 DNA: TGTGCCATCAGTGAGTTGGGGACTAGCGTGGATGAGCAGTTCTTC
CDR3 protein: CAISELGTSVDEQFF

D gene: NA
clone size: few
J gene: TRBJ1-5
CDR3 length: 16
V gene: TRBV7-2
CDR3 DNA: TGTGCCAGCAGCTTCTTTGCCAGGGTCAGCAATCAGCCCCAGCATTTT
CDR3 protein: CASSFFARVSNQPQHF

D gene: TRBD1
clone size: many
J gene: TRBJ2-5
CDR3 length: 15
V gene: TRBV7-2
CDR3 DNA: TGTGCCAGCAGCTTAGGAGGGGGCAAGTTAGAGACCCAGTACTTC
CDR3 protein: CASSLGGGKLETQYF

D gene: NA
clone size: NA
J gene: TRBJ2-3
CDR3 length: 15
V gene: TRBV28
CDR3 DNA: TGTGCCAGCAGTTATAGGGGTTTCAGCACAGATACGCAGTATTTT
CDR3 protein: CASSYRGFSTDTQYF

D gene: TRBD2
clone size: few
J gene: TRBJ2-2
CDR3 length: 16
V gene: TRBV11-2
CDR3 DNA: TGTGCCAGCCCCTCCGGAAGACTAGCGGGCCCCGGGGAGCTGTTTTTT
CDR3 protein: CASPSGRLAGPGELFF

D gene: NA
clone size: many
J gene: TRBJ2-2
CDR3 length: 13
V gene: TRBV12-3/TRBV12-4
CDR3 DNA: TGTGCCAGCAGTGTCACCCACACCGGGGAGCTGTTTTTT
CDR3 protein: CASSVTHTGELFF

D gene: NA
clone size: NA
J gene: TRBJ2-7
CDR3 length: 12
V gene: TRBV28
CDR3 DNA: TGTGCCAGCACTAAGGTGGCCTACGAGCAGTACTTC
CDR3 protein: CASTKVAYEQYF

D gene: TRBD1
clone size: few
J gene: TRBJ2-7
CDR3 length: 16
V gene: TRBV5-6
CDR3 DNA: TGTGCCAGCAGCCGAATTTGGACAGGGGAAGGCTACGAGCAGTACTTC
CDR3 protein: CASSRIWTGEGYEQYF

D gene: NA
clone size: many
J gene: TRBJ2-5
CDR3 length: 17
V gene: TRBV18
CDR3 DNA: TGTGCCAGCTCTCCCCCAAACAGTGGGACCTTGCAAGAGACCCAGTACTTC
CDR3 protein: CASSPPNSGTLQETQYF

D gene: NA
clone size: few
J gene: TRBJ1-1
CDR3 length: 15
V gene: TRBV12-3/TRBV12-4
CDR3 DNA: TGTGCCAGCAGTTTGAGTAAGGGAGGTGTCACTGAAGCTTTCTTT
CDR3 protein: CASSLSKGGVTEAFF

D gene: NA
clone size: few
J gene: TRBJ2-7
CDR3 length: 13
V gene: TRBV25-1
CDR3 DNA: TGTGCCAGCAGTGACCCAGGGGACTACGAGCAGTACTTC
CDR3 protein: CASSDPGDYEQYF

D gene: NA
clone size: few
J gene: TRBJ1-1
CDR3 length: 11
V gene: TRBV20-1
CDR3 DNA: TGCAGTGCTTCCGGGTCCTTAGAAGCTTTCTTT
CDR3 protein: CSASGSLEAFF

D gene: TRBD1
clone size: few
J gene: TRBJ2-7
CDR3 length: 13
V gene: TRBV6-2/TRBV6-3
CDR3 DNA: TGTGCCAGCGGATTTGGGACAGGCTACGAGCAGTACTTC
CDR3 protein: CASGFGTGYEQYF

D gene: TRBD1
clone size: few
J gene: TRBJ2-4
CDR3 length: 15
V gene: TRBV12-3/TRBV12-4
CDR3 DNA: TGTGCCAGCAGTTTCAACAGGGGTTCCAAAAACATTCAGTACTTC
CDR3 protein: CASSFNRGSKNIQYF

D gene: TRBD2
clone size: many
J gene: TRBJ2-1
CDR3 length: 19
V gene: TRBV7-3
CDR3 DNA: TGTGCCAGCAGCTTATTCCCCCACTCAACCGGGACTAGTAATGATGAGCAGTTCTTC
CDR3 protein: CASSLFPHSTGTSNDEQFF

D gene: NA
clone size: few
J gene: TRBJ2-3
CDR3 length: 15
V gene: TRBV12-3/TRBV12-4
CDR3 DNA: TGTGCCAGCAGTTTACTAATCGGCCAAGTAGATACGCAGTATTTT
CDR3 protein: CASSLLIGQVDTQYF

D gene: NA
clone size: few
J gene: TRBJ2-7
CDR3 length: 13
V gene: TRBV12-3/TRBV12-4
CDR3 DNA: TGTGCCAGCAGACAGGGAGGGGGCTACGAGCAGTACTTC
CDR3 protein: CASRQGGGYEQYF

D gene: TRBD1
clone size: few
J gene: TRBJ2-7
CDR3 length: 14
V gene: TRBV27
CDR3 DNA: TGTGCCAGCAGTTCGATACAGGGGGCTTACGAGCAGTACTTC
CDR3 protein: CASSSIQGAYEQYF

D gene: TRBD1
clone size: NA
J gene: TRBJ1-5
CDR3 length: 14
V gene: TRBV12-3/TRBV12-4
CDR3 DNA: TGTGCCAGCAGCACTCAGGGGGCTGGACAGCCCCAGCATTTT
CDR3 protein: CASSTQGAGQPQHF

D gene: NA
clone size: many
J gene: TRBJ2-3
CDR3 length: 14
V gene: TRBV7-9
CDR3 DNA: TGTGCCAGCCACAACCAGGGGGGGACAGATACGCAGTATTTT
CDR3 protein: CASHNQGGTDTQYF

D gene: NA
clone size: few
J gene: TRBJ1-6
CDR3 length: 13
V gene: TRBV20-1
CDR3 DNA: TGCAGTGCTGTACAGGGACTTAATTCACCCCTCCACTTT
CDR3 protein: CSAVQGLNSPLHF

D gene: NA
clone size: NA
J gene: TRBJ2-1
CDR3 length: 11
V gene: TRBV19
CDR3 DNA: TGTGCCAGTCATAGAGGGAATGAGCAGTTCTTC
CDR3 protein: CASHRGNEQFF

D gene: TRBD2
clone size: few
J gene: TRBJ2-7
CDR3 length: 16
V gene: TRBV5-4
CDR3 DNA: TGTGCCAGCAGACCGGGAGGGGGTCATGGGTTCGACGAGCAGTACTTC
CDR3 protein: CASRPGGGHGFDEQYF

D gene: NA
clone size: many
J gene: TRBJ2-7
CDR3 length: 13
V gene: TRBV11-3
CDR3 DNA: TGTGCCAGCAGCTTAGAAGGCAGCTACGAGCAGTACTTC
CDR3 protein: CASSLEGSYEQYF

D gene: NA
clone size: many
J gene: TRBJ1-1
CDR3 length: 13
V gene: TRBV7-2
CDR3 DNA: TGTGCCAGCAGCTTAGACAGGGAACGTGGAGCTTTCTTT
CDR3 protein: CASSLDRERGAFF

D gene: NA
clone size: NA
J gene: TRBJ1-6
CDR3 length: 16
V gene: TRBV4-2
CDR3 DNA: TGTGCCAGCAGCCAAGAGGGACCAGGGACAAAATCACCCCTCCACTTT
CDR3 protein: CASSQEGPGTKSPLHF

D gene: TRBD1
clone size: many
J gene: TRBJ2-6
CDR3 length: 17
V gene: TRBV7-2
CDR3 DNA: TGTGCCAGTATTCTCGGGACAGGGATCTCTGGGGCCAACGTCCTGACTTTC
CDR3 protein: CASILGTGISGANVLTF

D gene: NA
clone size: NA
J gene: TRBJ2-7
CDR3 length: 14
V gene: TRBV25-1
CDR3 DNA: TGTGCCAGCAGTGTGCGGGGCTTCGGGAACGAGCAGTACTTC
CDR3 protein: CASSVRGFGNEQYF

D gene: NA
clone size: few
J gene: TRBJ2-3
CDR3 length: 20
V gene: TRBV5-6
CDR3 DNA: TGTGCCAGCTACCCCCGGGCGGGGCAAATCATACTCTCAGTGGCAGATACGCAGTATTTT
CDR3 protein: CASYPRAGQIILSVADTQYF

D gene: NA
clone size: many
J gene: TRBJ1-2
CDR3 length: 14
V gene: TRBV7-8
CDR3 DNA: TGTGCCAGCAGCTTAGGGACATCTAACTATGGCTACACCTTC
CDR3 protein: CASSLGTSNYGYTF

D gene: NA
clone size: many
J gene: TRBJ1-1
CDR3 length: 15
V gene: TRBV4-1
CDR3 DNA: TGCGCCAGCAGCCAAGGGTCTGGGTTGATGGGTGAAGCTTTCTTT
CDR3 protein: CASSQGSGLMGEAFF

D gene: NA
clone size: NA
J gene: TRBJ2-5
CDR3 length: 10
V gene: TRBV2
CDR3 DNA: TGTGCCAGCGGGGCGGGGACCCAGTACTTC
CDR3 protein: CASGAGTQYF

D gene: NA
clone size: once
J gene: TRBJ1-3
CDR3 length: 15
V gene: TRBV9
CDR3 DNA: TGTGCCAGCAGCGGGCGGGACAAGGTACGGAACACCATATATTTT
CDR3 protein: CASSGRDKVRNTIYF

D gene: NA
clone size: once
J gene: TRBJ1-5
CDR3 length: 12
V gene: TRBV28
CDR3 DNA: TGTGCCAGCACCGTGGGAAATCAGCCCCAGCATTTT
CDR3 protein: CASTVGNQPQHF

D gene: NA
clone size: few
J gene: TRBJ1-3
CDR3 length: 15
V gene: TRBV11-2
CDR3 DNA: TGTGCCAGCAGCTTGACGGCATTCTCTGGAAACACCATATATTTT
CDR3 protein: CASSLTAFSGNTIYF

D gene: NA
clone size: many
J gene: TRBJ1-1
CDR3 length: 16
V gene: TRBV12-3/TRBV12-4
CDR3 DNA: TGTGCCAGCACCCCTAGGGCAGGCGGGGGGCCCACTGAAGCTTTCTTT
CDR3 protein: CASTPRAGGGPTEAFF

D gene: NA
clone size: many
J gene: TRBJ2-2
CDR3 length: 15
V gene: TRBV7-2
CDR3 DNA: TGTGCCAGCAGCGCGACAAGTACGAACACCGGGGAGCTGTTTTTT
CDR3 protein: CASSATSTNTGELFF